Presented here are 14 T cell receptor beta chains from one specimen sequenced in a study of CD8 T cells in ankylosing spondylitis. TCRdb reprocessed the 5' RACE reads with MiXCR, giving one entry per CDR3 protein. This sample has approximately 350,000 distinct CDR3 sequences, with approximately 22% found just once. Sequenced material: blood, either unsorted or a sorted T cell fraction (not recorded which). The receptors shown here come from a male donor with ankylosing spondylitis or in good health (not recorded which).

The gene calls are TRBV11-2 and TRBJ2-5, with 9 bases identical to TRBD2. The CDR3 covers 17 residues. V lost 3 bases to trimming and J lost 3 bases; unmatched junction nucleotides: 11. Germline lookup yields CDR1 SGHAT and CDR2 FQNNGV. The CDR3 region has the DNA TGTGCCAGCAGCTTCCACCCCGGACTAGCGAGGGAAGAGACCCAGTACTTC. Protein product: CASSFHPGLAREETQYF.

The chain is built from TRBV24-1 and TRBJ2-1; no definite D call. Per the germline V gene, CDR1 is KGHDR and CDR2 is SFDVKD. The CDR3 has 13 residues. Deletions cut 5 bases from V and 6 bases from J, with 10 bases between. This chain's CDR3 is CATSVTKSNEQFF. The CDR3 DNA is TGTGCCACCAGTGTCACGAAAAGCAATGAGCAGTTCTTC.

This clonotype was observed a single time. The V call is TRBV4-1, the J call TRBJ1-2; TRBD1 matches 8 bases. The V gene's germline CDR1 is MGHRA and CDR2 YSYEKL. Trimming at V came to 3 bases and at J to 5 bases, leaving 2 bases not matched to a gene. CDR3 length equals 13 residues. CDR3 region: CASSHTGGYGYTF. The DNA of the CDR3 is TGCGCCAGCAGCCATACAGGGGGTTATGGCTACACCTTC.

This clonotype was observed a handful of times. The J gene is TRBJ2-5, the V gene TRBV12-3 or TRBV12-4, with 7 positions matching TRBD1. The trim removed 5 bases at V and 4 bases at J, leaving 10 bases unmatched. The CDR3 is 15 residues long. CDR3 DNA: TGTGCCAGCAGTATCCCGGGCCCAGGGGGAGAGACCCAGTACTTC. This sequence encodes CASSIPGPGGETQYF.

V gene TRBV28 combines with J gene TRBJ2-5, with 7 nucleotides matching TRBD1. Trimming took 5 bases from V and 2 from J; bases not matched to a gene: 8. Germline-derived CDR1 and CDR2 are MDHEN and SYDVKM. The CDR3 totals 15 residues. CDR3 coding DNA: TGTGCCAGCAGTCTTCTGACAGGGCTACAAGAGACCCAGTACTTC. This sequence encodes CASSLLTGLQETQYF. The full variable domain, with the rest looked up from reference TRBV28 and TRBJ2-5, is DVKVTQSSRYLVKRTGEKVFLECVQDMDHENMFWYRQDPGLGLRLIYFSYDVKMKEKGDIPEGYSVSREKKERFSLILESASTNQTSMYLCASSLLTGLQETQYFGPGTRLLVL.

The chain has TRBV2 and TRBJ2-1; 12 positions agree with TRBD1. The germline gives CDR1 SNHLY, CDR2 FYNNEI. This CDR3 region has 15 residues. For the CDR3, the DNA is TGTGCAACCTCGGGGACAGGGGGCACAAACAATGAGCAGTTCTTC. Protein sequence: CATSGTGGTNNEQFF.

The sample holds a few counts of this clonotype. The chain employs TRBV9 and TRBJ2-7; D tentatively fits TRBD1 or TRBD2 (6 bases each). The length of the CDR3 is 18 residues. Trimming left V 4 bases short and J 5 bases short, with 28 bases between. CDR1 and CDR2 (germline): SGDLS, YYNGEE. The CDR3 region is CASSPTPLLGGASHEQYF. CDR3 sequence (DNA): TGTGCCAGCAGCCCCACGCCCCTCCTGGGGGGCGCGTCTCACGAGCAGTACTTC.

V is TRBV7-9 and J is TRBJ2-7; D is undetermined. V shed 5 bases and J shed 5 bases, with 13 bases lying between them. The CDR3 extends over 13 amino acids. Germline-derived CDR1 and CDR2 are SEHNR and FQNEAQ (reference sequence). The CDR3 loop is CASSPPGADEQYF. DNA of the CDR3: TGTGCCAGCAGCCCCCCAGGCGCGGACGAGCAGTACTTC.

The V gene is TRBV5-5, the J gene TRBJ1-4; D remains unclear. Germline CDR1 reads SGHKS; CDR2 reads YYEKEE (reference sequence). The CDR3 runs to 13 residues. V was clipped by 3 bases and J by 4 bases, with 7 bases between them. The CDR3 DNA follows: TGTGCCAGCAGCTACGGATATAATGAAAAACTGTTTTTT. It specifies CASSYGYNEKLFF.

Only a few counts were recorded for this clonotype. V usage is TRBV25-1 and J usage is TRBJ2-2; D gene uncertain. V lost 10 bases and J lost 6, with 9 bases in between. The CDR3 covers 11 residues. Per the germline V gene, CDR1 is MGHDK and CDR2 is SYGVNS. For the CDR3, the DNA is TGTGCCACCAATTGGGCCGGGGAGCTGTTTTTT. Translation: CATNWAGELFF.

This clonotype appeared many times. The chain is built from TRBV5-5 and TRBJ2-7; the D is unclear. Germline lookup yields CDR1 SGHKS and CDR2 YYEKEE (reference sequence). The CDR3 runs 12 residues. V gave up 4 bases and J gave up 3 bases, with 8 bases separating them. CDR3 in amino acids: CASSPPDYEQYF. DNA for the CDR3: TGTGCCAGCAGCCCCCCCGACTACGAGCAGTACTTC.

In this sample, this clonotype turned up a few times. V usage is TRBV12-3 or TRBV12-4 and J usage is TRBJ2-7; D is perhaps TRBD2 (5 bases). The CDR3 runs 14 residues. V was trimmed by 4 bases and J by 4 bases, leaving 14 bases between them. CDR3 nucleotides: TGTGCCAGCAGTTCCGCGGGTCTCCGGTACGAGCAGTACTTC. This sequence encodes CASSSAGLRYEQYF.

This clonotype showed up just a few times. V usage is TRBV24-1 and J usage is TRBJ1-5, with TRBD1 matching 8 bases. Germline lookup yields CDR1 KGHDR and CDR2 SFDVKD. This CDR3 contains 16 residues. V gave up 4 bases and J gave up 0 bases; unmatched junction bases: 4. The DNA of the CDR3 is TGTGCCACCAGTGAGCGGGACAGGAGTAGCAATCAGCCCCAGCATTTT. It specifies CATSERDRSSNQPQHF.

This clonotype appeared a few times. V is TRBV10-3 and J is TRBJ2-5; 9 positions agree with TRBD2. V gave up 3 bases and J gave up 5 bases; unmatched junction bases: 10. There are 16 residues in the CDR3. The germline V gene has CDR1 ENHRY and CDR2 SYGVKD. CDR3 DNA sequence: TGTGCCATCAGTGAAGTTTTGGCGGGGGGGCCGGAGACCCAGTACTTC. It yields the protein CAISEVLAGGPETQYF.